This T cell receptor (beta chain) derives from a study of human T cells and chemical hapten exposure. Individual cDNA molecules received unique molecular identifiers in the library. TCRdb passed the RACE reads through MiXCR, listing each CDR3 protein once. The sample yields about 130,000 distinct CDR3 sequences, around 8.2% seen once. The study, taken as a whole, reports: No alteration of TCRs above 1 in 1000 frequency was seen with DPC sensitization.

Sample time point: healthy volunteer bleed at 2 weeks. The authors extracted total RNA from unfractionated whole blood. Germline loops: CDR1 SQVTM, CDR2 ANQGSEA. The V segment lost 0 bases and the J segment 1 base; nucleotides outside the gene matches: 3. The CDR3 length is 16 residues. As regards this clonotype: Its antigen remains unknown.

The material sequenced was whole blood. The clonotype originates from a male donor in good health. Some clones in this sample may be carry-over from other donors' samples. The V call is TRBV29-1, the J call TRBJ2-5; 12 positions agree with TRBD1. The CDR3 is CSVEDGTGGFQETQYF. CDR3 DNA: TGCAGCGTTGAAGACGGGACAGGGGGCTTCCAAGAGACCCAGTACTTC.